This entry concerns a single T cell receptor (beta chain). The data originate from a study of PD-L1 blockade in urothelial cancer. CDR1 is SEHNR and CDR2 is FQNEAQ in the germline V gene (reference sequence). This CDR3 has 11 amino acids. Using immunoSEQ multiplex PCR, the repertoire was profiled, and TCRdb retains in-frame clones only, with some absent. The sample lists about 21,000 clones; around 87% were seen once. The rearrangement joins TRBV7-9 to TRBJ2-7; TRBD1 is a possible D gene (5 bases). The material was PBMCs, obtained around atezolizumab (anti-PD-L1) treatment. The sequence came from a woman aged 55-69 years with urothelial cancer. CDR3 residues: CVVGRAHEQYF. CDR3 bases: TGTGTAGTAGGCAGGGCCCACGAGCAGTACTTC.